This TCR beta chain originates from a study of T-cell reconstitution after alpha-beta-depleted transplantation in children. V was pared by 2 bases and J by 2 bases, with 14 bases of the junction left unmatched. The CDR3 spans 19 residues. Preparation of the TCRbeta library involved a method that used unique molecular identifiers. MiXCR, run by TCRdb on the PCR reads, gives a single entry per CDR3 protein. Of 900,000 or so distinct CDR3 sequences listed, roughly 16% are singletons. Sequencing used PBMCs, mostly from graft donor cells, obtained 360 days after TCRalphabeta/CD19-depleted stem cell transplant. The chain links TRBV12-3 or TRBV12-4 to TRBJ2-3, with 9 bases matching TRBD2. The TCR was taken from a male patient younger than 18 who had a stem cell transplant for acute lymphoblastic leukemia, so the T cells may come from the graft donor. Here the CDR3 reads CASSLSLSGRRLNTDTQYF. As DNA, the CDR3 is TGTGCCAGCAGTTTAAGCCTAAGCGGGAGGAGATTAAACACAGATACGCAGTATTTT.